One and the same sample provided the 21 T cell receptor beta chains below, sequenced in a study of CD39 and CD103 CD8 tumor-infiltrating T cells. This table comes from immunoSEQ multiplex PCR, and its TCRdb copy is limited to in-frame clones, with some not included. The sample holds approximately 1,300 clones; about three quarters are singletons and the top ten take approximately 42%. Sequenced input: CD8+ T cells sorted from blood. As for subset: total memory CD8 T cells (CD45RA-CCR7+/-) from blood or uninvolved lymph node. All receptors come from a human donor with head and neck squamous cell carcinoma.

This clone turned up a few times. This chain uses TRBV7-9 with TRBJ2-2, with 12 bases lining up with TRBD2. Trimming removed 4 bases from V and 5 bases from J; junction bases left unmatched: 5. The CDR3 contains 16 residues. Looked up from germline, CDR1 is SEHNR and CDR2 is FQNEAQ (reference sequence). CDR3 DNA sequence: TGTGCCAGCAGCTCCCTAGCGGGGGGGCGGACCGGGGAGCTGTTTTTT. It encodes CASSSLAGGRTGELFF.

The DNA for the CDR3 is TGTGCCAGCAGACGACAGGTCCAAGAGACCCAGTACTTC. It is translated as CASRRQVQETQYF. This chain joins TRBV28 and TRBJ2-5; D may be TRBD1 (6 bases). The V end was cut by 6 bases, the J end by 1 base, with 9 bases between. CDR1 and CDR2 from the germline V gene are MDHEN and SYDVKM. The CDR3 loop spans 13 amino acids.

V usage is TRBV6-6 and J usage is TRBJ1-4; no reliable D call. Per the germline V gene, CDR1 is MNHNY and CDR2 is SVGAGI (reference sequence). V was shortened by 2 bases and J by 8 bases, with 12 bases between the two germline ends. The CDR3 length is 14 residues. The CDR3 nucleotides read TGTGCCAGCAGTTACACCCGGGGAGAGGAAAAACTGTTTTTT. This codes for CASSYTRGEEKLFF.

This chain links TRBV27 with TRBJ1-2; D is unclear. The CDR3 is made up of 12 amino acids. Germline CDR1 MNHEY, CDR2 SMNVEV (reference sequence). Trimming pared 10 bases from V and 3 bases from J, leaving 12 bases between. CDR3 DNA sequence: TGTGCCACCAGAGGAGGGTACTATGGCTACACCTTC. It yields the protein CATRGGYYGYTF.

This chain uses TRBV28 with TRBJ2-3; the D is unclear. The germline CDR1 and CDR2 sequences are MDHEN and SYDVKM. The germline V and J ends were trimmed by 5 bases and 4 bases, with 7 bases remaining between them. The length of the CDR3 is 12 residues. The CDR3 nucleotides are TGTGCCAGCAGTCTCGCCTCAGATACGCAGTATTTT. As protein: CASSLASDTQYF.

The J gene is TRBJ2-1, the V gene TRBV6-1; 15 bases are a match to TRBD2. Germline-derived CDR1 and CDR2 are MNHNS and SASEGT. The CDR3 loop spans 15 amino acids. Trimming at V came to 10 bases and at J to 3 bases, leaving 4 bases not matched to a gene. CDR3 coding DNA: TGTGCCACCGGGACTAGCGGGGGGATCTACAATGAGCAGTTCTTC. Translating gives CATGTSGGIYNEQFF.

In this sample, this clone turned up once. The chain carries TRBV30 and TRBJ2-7, with 9 bases fitting TRBD1. The CDR3 is 14 amino acids. Germline V gene lookup returns CDR1 GTSNPN and CDR2 SVGIG (reference sequence). After removal of 0 bases from V and 7 bases from J, the junction contained 7 bases not matched to a gene. CDR3 DNA sequence: TGTGCCTGGAGTGTAGGGACAGGGACGCGGGAGCAGTACTTC. This encodes CAWSVGTGTREQYF.

The chain joins TRBV27 to TRBJ2-2, with 7 positions matching TRBD1. V trimming: 7 bases; J trimming: 4 bases; junction bases outside the gene matches: 3. Germline CDR1 is MNHEY and CDR2 is SMNVEV (reference sequence). This CDR3 is 13 amino acids long. CDR3 amino acids: CASTGQATGELFF. For the CDR3, the DNA is TGTGCCAGCACCGGACAGGCCACCGGGGAGCTGTTTTTT.

This clone is hyperexpanded. The chain carries TRBV4-3 and TRBJ2-1; 8 nucleotides line up with TRBD1. Germline CDR1 is LGHNA and CDR2 is YSLEER. The CDR3 extends over 15 amino acids. Trimming at V came to 1 base and at J to 10 bases, leaving 9 bases not matched to a gene. The CDR3 sequence: CASSQAAYSGGEQFF. CDR3 nucleotides: TGCGCCAGCAGCCAAGCCGCCTACTCAGGGGGCGAGCAGTTCTTC.

The chain joins TRBV5-6 to TRBJ1-4, with TRBD1 matching 7 bases. The CDR3 consists of 14 residues. J was trimmed by 8 bases and V by 5 bases; bases with no gene match: 9. CDR1 and CDR2 (germline): SGHDT, YYEEEE. The DNA for the CDR3 is TGTGCCAGCAGTCCCACAGGGGCTCGAGAAAAACTGTTTTTT. This sequence encodes CASSPTGAREKLFF.

This clone is termed large (0.1 to 1%). The chain carries TRBV29-1 and TRBJ1-2, with D possibly TRBD1 on 6 matching bases. The CDR3 length is 14 residues. The germline gives CDR1 SQVTM, CDR2 ANQGSEA. Trimming pared 5 bases from V and 3 bases from J, leaving 16 bases between. The CDR3 DNA reads TGCAGCGTTTGGAGTTACGGGGGCGACTATGGCTACACCTTC. The encoded protein is CSVWSYGGDYGYTF.

The gene calls are TRBV19 and TRBJ1-2, with D unresolved. V dropped 5 bases and J dropped 2 bases, with 9 bases sitting between them. This CDR3 spans 13 amino acids. The V gene's germline CDR1 is LNHDA and CDR2 SQIVND (reference sequence). The chain's CDR3 is CASSPRLNYGYTF. CDR3 coding DNA: TGTGCCAGTAGTCCCAGACTGAACTATGGCTACACCTTC.

The chain joins TRBV28 to TRBJ1-5; no definite D call. The germline V gene encodes CDR1 MDHEN and CDR2 SYDVKM. V lost 5 bases to trimming and J lost 0 bases, with 8 bases between them. This CDR3 is 14 amino acids long. DNA of the CDR3: TGTGCCAGCAGTCCATTGTATAGCAATCAGCCCCAGCATTTT. Its translation is CASSPLYSNQPQHF.

Written as DNA, the CDR3 is TGTGCCAGTAGTATAGCCGGCCCCCGGAACACTGAAGCTTTCTTT. This sequence encodes CASSIAGPRNTEAFF. The V gene is TRBV19, the J gene TRBJ1-1; D remains ambiguous. V lost 1 base, J lost 1 base, and 10 bases lay in between. Germline V CDR1 and CDR2: LNHDA, SQIVND (reference sequence). The length of the CDR3 is 15 residues. Together with reference TRBV19 and TRBJ1-1, the CDR3 gives the full variable domain: DGGITQSPKYLFRKEGQNVTLSCEQNLNHDAMYWYRQDPGQGLRLIYYSQIVNDFQKGDIAEGYSVSREKKESFPLTVTSAQKNPTAFYLCASSIAGPRNTEAFFGQGTRLTVV.

The chain uses TRBV7-8 and TRBJ1-1, with no clear D. The CDR3 length is 14 residues. CDR1 and CDR2 from the germline V gene are SGHVS and FQNEAQ. The germline V and J ends were trimmed by 5 bases and 3 bases, with 13 bases remaining between them. The CDR3, as DNA: TGTGCCAGCAGCCTCAAATGGGAGTACACTGAAGCTTTCTTT. Its protein is CASSLKWEYTEAFF.

This clone was detected a few times. The V call is TRBV28, the J call TRBJ1-4, with D tentatively TRBD1 (5 bases). CDR1 MDHEN and CDR2 SYDVKM come from the germline V gene. Trimming stripped 3 bases from V and 1 base from J, with 9 bases between. The CDR3 runs to 15 residues. This chain's CDR3 is CASSFQGGTNEKLFF. The CDR3 region has the DNA TGTGCCAGCAGTTTCCAGGGTGGAACTAATGAAAAACTGTTTTTT.

This rearrangement joins TRBV15 to TRBJ1-1; D gene unclear. Germline-derived CDR1 and CDR2 are LNHNV and YYDKDF (reference sequence). The CDR3 has 15 amino acids. Between the trimmed V and J ends, which lost 1 base and 4 bases, there was a span of 13 bases. The CDR3 loop is CATSRASIGSTEAFF. The CDR3 DNA sequence: TGTGCCACCAGCAGAGCGTCGATCGGGTCCACTGAAGCTTTCTTT. Full variable domain (remainder filled in from reference TRBV15 and TRBJ1-1): DAMVIQNPRYQVTQFGKPVTLSCSQTLNHNVMYWYQQKSSQAPKLLFHYYDKDFNNEADTPDNFQSRRPNTSFCFLDIRSPGLGDTAMYLCATSRASIGSTEAFFGQGTRLTVV.

The genes are TRBV25-1 and TRBJ2-2; D tentatively reads TRBD1 or TRBD2 (6 bases each). CDR3 length equals 15 residues. Trimming cost V 8 bases and J 5 bases, with 18 bases left between them. Germline CDR1 is MGHDK and CDR2 is SYGVNS. CDR3 amino acids: CASVSGGPRTGELFF. The DNA for the CDR3 is TGTGCCAGCGTTTCCGGGGGCCCAAGGACCGGGGAGCTGTTTTTT.

V and J are TRBV30 and TRBJ1-4; tentative D call: TRBD1 (6 bases). The germline V gene encodes CDR1 GTSNPN and CDR2 SVGIG (reference sequence). V was clipped by 2 bases and J by 7 bases, with 17 bases between them. This CDR3 spans 15 amino acids. CDR3 loop: CAWSLLQGRGEKLFF. The CDR3 nucleotides are TGTGCCTGGAGTCTTCTCCAGGGGCGCGGTGAAAAACTGTTTTTT.

The V gene is TRBV19, the J gene TRBJ1-1, with TRBD1 as a possible D gene (5 bases). CDR3 length equals 15 residues. Germline CDR1 and CDR2: LNHDA and SQIVND (reference sequence). V lost 3 bases and J lost 3, with 14 bases in between. CDR3 in amino acids: CASSMYGQGDTEAFF. In DNA, the CDR3 is TGTGCCAGTAGTATGTACGGCCAGGGAGACACTGAAGCTTTCTTT.

The chain carries TRBV5-4 and TRBJ1-3; 8 bases match TRBD1. Germline V CDR1 and CDR2: SGHNT, YYREEE (reference sequence). V dropped 4 bases and J dropped 7; count of bases not matched to a gene: 7. The CDR3 sequence is 14 residues long. CDR3 region: CASSLDRVDNTIYF. The DNA of the CDR3 is TGTGCCAGCAGCCTGGACAGGGTTGACAACACCATATATTTT. Based on the CDR3 plus reference TRBV5-4 and TRBJ1-3, the full variable domain is ETGVTQSPTHLIKTRGQQVTLRCSSQSGHNTVSWYQQALGQGPQFIFQYYREEENGRGNFPPRFSGLQFPNYSSELNVNALELDDSALYLCASSLDRVDNTIYFGEGSWLTVV.